This T cell receptor (beta chain) stems from a study of cytomegalovirus exposure and HLA in healthy donors. Overall study findings and caveats: Cytomegalovirus association was assigned to about 150 TCR beta chains. In vitro testing confirmed a few CMV-associated chains as specific for CMV antigens. Usually a TCR sequence was rare, but some public TCRs were found in many donors.

The repertoire was sequenced with immunoSEQ multiplex PCR; TCRdb's copy has only in-frame clones and lacks some. The sample includes around 98,000 clones, roughly 84% of them seen just once. As concerns this clone: The antigen remains unidentified.

The clonotype was recovered from a man younger than 35 in good health and CMV-seropositive. Sequencing was carried out using PBMCs.

The DNA for the CDR3 is TGTGCCAGCTCACTGGGACAATTAGCCAAAAACATTCAGTACTTC. This gives the protein CASSLGQLAKNIQYF. This sequence joins TRBV18 and TRBJ2-4; tentatively, D is TRBD1 (6 bases). The CDR3 is made up of 15 amino acids. V lost 4 bases and J 0 bases, leaving 10 bases between the germline ends. Per germline, CDR1 KGHSH and CDR2 LQKENI.